Here is one T cell receptor beta chain with its context. Exclusion of a patient followed from autoimmune disease history or systemic immunosuppression. Patients had blood sampled at baseline and again on cycle 4 day 1 and cycle 7 day 1. Germline V gene data show CDR1 as LGHNA and CDR2 as YNFKEQ. The CDR3 is 14 amino acids. V gave up 4 bases and J gave up 10 bases; unmatched junction bases: 6. This table comes from immunoSEQ multiplex PCR, and its TCRdb copy is limited to in-frame clones, with some not included. The table lists over 60,000 clones, roughly 83% of them singletons, with 2.1% in the top ten. These data come from a study of OX40 agonist ivuxolimab in advanced cancers.

The V call is TRBV4-2, the J call TRBJ1-6; TRBD1 agrees at 8 bases. Sequenced here: CD4+ or CD8+ T cells sorted from blood, sampled in a trial of the OX40 agonist ivuxolimab. The receptor was isolated from an adult with an advanced solid tumor such as melanoma, head and neck, liver or kidney cancer. The CDR3 DNA follows: TGTGCCAGCAGCCTTACCGGACAGGGATCACCCCTCCACTTT. Its translation is CASSLTGQGSPLHF.